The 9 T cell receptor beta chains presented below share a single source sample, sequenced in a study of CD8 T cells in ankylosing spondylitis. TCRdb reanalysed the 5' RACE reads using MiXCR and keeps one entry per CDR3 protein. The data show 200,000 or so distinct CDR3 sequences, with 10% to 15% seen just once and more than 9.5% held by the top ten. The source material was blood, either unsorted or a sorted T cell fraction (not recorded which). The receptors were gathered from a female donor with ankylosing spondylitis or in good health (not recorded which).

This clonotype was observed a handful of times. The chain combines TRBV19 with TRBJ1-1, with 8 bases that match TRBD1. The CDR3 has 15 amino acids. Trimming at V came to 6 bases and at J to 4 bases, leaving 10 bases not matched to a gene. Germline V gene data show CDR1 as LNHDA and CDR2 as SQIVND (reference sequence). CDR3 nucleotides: TGTGCCAGTAGATTAAGTGACAGGGGCAGCACTGAAGCTTTCTTT. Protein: CASRLSDRGSTEAFF.

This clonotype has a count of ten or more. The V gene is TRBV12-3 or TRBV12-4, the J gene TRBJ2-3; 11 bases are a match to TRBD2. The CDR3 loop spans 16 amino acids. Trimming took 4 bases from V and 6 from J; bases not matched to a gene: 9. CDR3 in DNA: TGTGCCAGCAGTTCCCCCTCGACTAGCGGGATTGATACGCAGTATTTT. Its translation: CASSSPSTSGIDTQYF.

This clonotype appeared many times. CDR3 nucleotide sequence: TGTGCCAGCAGTGTCTTAGGTGGGCGGGCTGAAGCTTTCTTT. Encoded protein: CASSVLGGRAEAFF. This chain uses TRBV12-3 or TRBV12-4 with TRBJ1-1; D remains unclear. V shed 5 bases and J shed 6 bases, with 16 bases lying between them. CDR3 length: 14 amino acids.

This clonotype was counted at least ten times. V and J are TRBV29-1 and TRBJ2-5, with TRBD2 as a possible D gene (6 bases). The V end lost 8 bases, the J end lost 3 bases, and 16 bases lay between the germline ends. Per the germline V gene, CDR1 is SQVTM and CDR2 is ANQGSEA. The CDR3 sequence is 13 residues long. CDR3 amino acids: CSSSGGGEETQYF. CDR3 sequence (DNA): TGCAGCAGCAGCGGAGGAGGGGAAGAGACCCAGTACTTC.

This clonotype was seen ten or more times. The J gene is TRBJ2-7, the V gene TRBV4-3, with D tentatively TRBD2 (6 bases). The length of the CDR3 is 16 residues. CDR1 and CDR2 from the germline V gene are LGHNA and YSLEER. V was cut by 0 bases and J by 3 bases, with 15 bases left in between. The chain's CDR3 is CASSQDWRGAGYEQYF. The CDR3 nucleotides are TGCGCCAGCAGCCAAGATTGGCGCGGGGCAGGCTACGAGCAGTACTTC.

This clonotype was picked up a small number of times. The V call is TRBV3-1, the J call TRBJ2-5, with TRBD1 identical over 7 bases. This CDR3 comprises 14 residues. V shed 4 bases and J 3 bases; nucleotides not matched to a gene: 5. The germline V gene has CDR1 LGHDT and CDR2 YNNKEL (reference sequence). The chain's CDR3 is CASSLQGQKETQYF. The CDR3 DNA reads TGTGCCAGCAGCCTCCAGGGACAGAAAGAGACCCAGTACTTC.

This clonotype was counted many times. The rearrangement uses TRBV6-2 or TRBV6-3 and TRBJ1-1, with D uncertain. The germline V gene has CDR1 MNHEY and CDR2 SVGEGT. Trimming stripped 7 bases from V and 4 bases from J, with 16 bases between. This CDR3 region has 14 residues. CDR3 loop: CASTVGSGSTEAFF. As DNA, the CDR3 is TGTGCCAGCACCGTCGGGTCGGGGAGCACTGAAGCTTTCTTT.

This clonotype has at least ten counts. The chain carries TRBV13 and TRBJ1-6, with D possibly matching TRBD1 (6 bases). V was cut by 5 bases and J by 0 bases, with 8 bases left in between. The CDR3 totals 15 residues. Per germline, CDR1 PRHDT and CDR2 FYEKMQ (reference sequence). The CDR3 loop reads CASSRGASYNSPLHF. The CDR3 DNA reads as TGTGCCAGCAGCCGGGGGGCCTCCTATAATTCACCCCTCCACTTT.

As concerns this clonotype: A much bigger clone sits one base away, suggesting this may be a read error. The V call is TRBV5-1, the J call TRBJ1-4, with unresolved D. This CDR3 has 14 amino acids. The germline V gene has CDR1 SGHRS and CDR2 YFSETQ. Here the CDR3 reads CVSSPGPLEEKLFF. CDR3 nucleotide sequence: TGCGTCAGCAGCCCTGGACCGCTCGAAGAAAAACTGTTTTTT.